Listed below are T cell receptor beta chains from one sample, sequenced in a study of identical twins. TCRdb re-derived calls from the 5' RACE reads in MiXCR, one entry per CDR3 protein. The table has just under 650,000 distinct CDR3 sequences, roughly 7.2% seen once. These sequences were also reported in another study, on yellow fever vaccine responses in identical twins.

The sequenced sample consisted of PBMCs. The receptors derive from a woman aged 18-30 years in good health. Each CDR3 is given with its conserved first and last residue. D genes are given only for firm matches. The size of a clone is reported for some rows only, either as once, few or many, or as a class for expanded clones.

d_gene: TRBD2; v_gene: TRBV6-1; abundance: few; j_gene: TRBJ2-1; CDR3aa: CASRPVAGASYNERF; CDR3nt: TGTGCCAGCAGGCCCGTAGCGGGAGCTAGCTACAATGAAAGGTTC
d_gene: TRBD1; v_gene: TRBV5-1; abundance: .; j_gene: TRBJ2-7; CDR3aa: CASSLEGTGGFEQYF; CDR3nt: TGCGCCAGCAGCTTGGAGGGGACAGGGGGCTTCGAGCAGTACTTC
d_gene: .; v_gene: TRBV11-2; abundance: few; j_gene: TRBJ1-1; CDR3aa: CASSHDGRGTEAFF; CDR3nt: TGTGCCAGCAGCCACGACGGACGGGGGACTGAAGCTTTCTTT
d_gene: .; v_gene: TRBV5-5; abundance: few; j_gene: TRBJ2-1; CDR3aa: CASSSQGTRMHEQFF; CDR3nt: TGTGCCAGCAGCTCACAGGGGACTAGGATGCATGAGCAGTTCTTC
d_gene: .; v_gene: TRBV7-8; abundance: .; j_gene: TRBJ2-1; CDR3aa: CASSFLGHYEQFF; CDR3nt: TGTGCCAGCAGCTTTCTAGGGCATTATGAGCAGTTCTTC
d_gene: .; v_gene: TRBV20-1; abundance: few; j_gene: TRBJ2-1; CDR3aa: CSAPGLFSSYNEQFF; CDR3nt: TGCAGTGCTCCAGGACTCTTTAGCTCCTACAATGAGCAGTTCTTC
d_gene: TRBD1; v_gene: TRBV11-1; abundance: .; j_gene: TRBJ1-2; CDR3aa: CASSSPDRGILTKIGYTF; CDR3nt: TGTGCCAGCAGCTCGCCGGACAGGGGTATCTTAACGAAGATTGGCTACACCTTC
d_gene: .; v_gene: TRBV20-1; abundance: few; j_gene: TRBJ2-1; CDR3aa: CSASLVGDEQFF; CDR3nt: TGCAGTGCTAGTCTAGTGGGCGATGAGCAGTTCTTC
d_gene: .; v_gene: TRBV24-1; abundance: few; j_gene: TRBJ2-7; CDR3aa: CATSVARGAEQYF; CDR3nt: TGTGCCACCAGTGTGGCCAGGGGCGCCGAGCAGTACTTC
d_gene: TRBD1; v_gene: TRBV6-5; abundance: many; j_gene: TRBJ2-7; CDR3aa: CASSYGTGSGYEQYF; CDR3nt: TGTGCCAGCAGTTACGGGACAGGGTCCGGCTACGAGCAGTACTTC
d_gene: .; v_gene: TRBV6-1; abundance: .; j_gene: TRBJ1-6; CDR3aa: CASSPYSYNSPLHF; CDR3nt: TGTGCCAGCAGTCCCTACTCCTATAATTCACCCCTCCACTTT
d_gene: .; v_gene: TRBV20-1; abundance: many; j_gene: TRBJ1-1; CDR3aa: CSARDRSADTEAFF; CDR3nt: TGCAGTGCTAGAGATCGTTCGGCGGACACTGAAGCTTTCTTT
d_gene: .; v_gene: TRBV5-1; abundance: few; j_gene: TRBJ2-2; CDR3aa: CASSPSQGASFGELFF; CDR3nt: TGCGCCAGCAGCCCCTCACAGGGTGCGAGTTTCGGGGAGCTGTTTTTT
d_gene: .; v_gene: TRBV12-3/TRBV12-4; abundance: many; j_gene: TRBJ2-1; CDR3aa: CASSPDHNEQFF; CDR3nt: TGTGCCAGCAGTCCGGACCATAATGAGCAGTTCTTC
d_gene: TRBD1; v_gene: TRBV6-1; abundance: many; j_gene: TRBJ1-1; CDR3aa: CASRERDRDYTEAFF; CDR3nt: TGTGCCAGCAGAGAGAGGGACAGGGACTACACTGAAGCTTTCTTT
d_gene: TRBD2; v_gene: TRBV12-3/TRBV12-4; abundance: many; j_gene: TRBJ2-1; CDR3aa: CASSILAGVGNEQFF; CDR3nt: TGTGCCAGCAGCATACTAGCGGGAGTAGGCAATGAGCAGTTCTTC
d_gene: TRBD2; v_gene: TRBV7-9; abundance: many; j_gene: TRBJ2-1; CDR3aa: CASSVDPGLAAYNEQFF; CDR3nt: TGTGCCAGCAGCGTCGATCCGGGACTAGCGGCCTACAATGAGCAGTTCTTC
d_gene: .; v_gene: TRBV3-1; abundance: few; j_gene: TRBJ2-5; CDR3aa: CASSSQGTRPRGSQYF; CDR3nt: TGTGCCAGCAGCTCTCAGGGGACCCGCCCTCGAGGGTCCCAGTACTTC
d_gene: .; v_gene: TRBV25-1; abundance: few; j_gene: TRBJ2-1; CDR3aa: CASSAPQGPGDNEQFF; CDR3nt: TGTGCCAGCAGTGCGCCACAGGGGCCGGGGGACAATGAGCAGTTCTTC
d_gene: .; v_gene: TRBV29-1; abundance: .; j_gene: TRBJ2-7; CDR3aa: CSVEGLYEQYF; CDR3nt: TGCAGCGTCGAGGGGCTCTACGAGCAGTACTTC
d_gene: TRBD1; v_gene: TRBV7-9; abundance: many; j_gene: TRBJ2-5; CDR3aa: CASSLVFGTGAQETQYF; CDR3nt: TGTGCCAGCAGCTTAGTGTTCGGGACAGGGGCACAAGAGACCCAGTACTTC
d_gene: TRBD1; v_gene: TRBV7-3; abundance: few; j_gene: TRBJ1-1; CDR3aa: CASSGTGGRTEAFF; CDR3nt: TGTGCCAGCTCCGGGACAGGGGGCCGAACTGAAGCTTTCTTT
d_gene: .; v_gene: TRBV11-3; abundance: few; j_gene: TRBJ2-1; CDR3aa: CASSSLVNEQFF; CDR3nt: TGTGCCAGCAGCTCTTTAGTGAATGAGCAGTTCTTC
d_gene: TRBD2; v_gene: TRBV11-1; abundance: few; j_gene: TRBJ2-1; CDR3aa: CASSSKLAGAGEQFF; CDR3nt: TGTGCCAGCAGCTCGAAACTAGCGGGAGCGGGTGAGCAGTTCTTC
d_gene: TRBD2; v_gene: TRBV12-3/TRBV12-4; abundance: few; j_gene: TRBJ2-3; CDR3aa: CASSAPTSGRTDTQYF; CDR3nt: TGTGCCAGCAGTGCCCCGACTAGCGGCCGCACAGATACGCAGTATTTT
d_gene: .; v_gene: TRBV9; abundance: many; j_gene: TRBJ2-5; CDR3aa: CASSVGGLEETQYF; CDR3nt: TGTGCCAGCAGCGTCGGGGGGCTTGAAGAGACCCAGTACTTC
d_gene: .; v_gene: TRBV5-1; abundance: many; j_gene: TRBJ2-2; CDR3aa: CASSFLTGELFF; CDR3nt: TGCGCCAGCAGCTTTCTCACCGGGGAGCTGTTTTTT
d_gene: TRBD2; v_gene: TRBV12-3/TRBV12-4; abundance: many; j_gene: TRBJ2-5; CDR3aa: CASSLLGGRSETQYF; CDR3nt: TGTGCCAGCAGTTTGCTCGGGGGGAGGTCTGAGACCCAGTACTTC
d_gene: TRBD1; v_gene: TRBV29-1; abundance: many; j_gene: TRBJ2-5; CDR3aa: CSVRTGVETQYF; CDR3nt: TGCAGCGTCCGGACAGGGGTAGAGACCCAGTACTTC
d_gene: .; v_gene: TRBV15; abundance: .; j_gene: TRBJ1-6; CDR3aa: CATSRDRLSPLHF; CDR3nt: TGTGCCACCAGCAGAGATCGGCTTTCACCCCTCCACTTT
d_gene: .; v_gene: TRBV20-1; abundance: .; j_gene: TRBJ2-1; CDR3aa: CSASSSGAGSSYNEQFF; CDR3nt: TGCAGTGCTAGCAGTTCGGGGGCAGGGAGCTCCTACAATGAGCAGTTCTTC
d_gene: TRBD1; v_gene: TRBV20-1; abundance: few; j_gene: TRBJ2-5; CDR3aa: CSARDDRGVGETQYF; CDR3nt: TGCAGTGCTAGAGATGACAGGGGGGTAGGAGAGACCCAGTACTTC
d_gene: .; v_gene: TRBV2; abundance: few; j_gene: TRBJ1-2; CDR3aa: CASSESPGNPNYGYTF; CDR3nt: TGTGCCAGCAGTGAATCGCCAGGGAACCCAAACTATGGCTACACCTTC
d_gene: .; v_gene: TRBV4-1; abundance: .; j_gene: TRBJ1-1; CDR3aa: CASSRSFGDTEAFF; CDR3nt: TGCGCCAGCAGCCGGTCGTTTGGGGATACTGAAGCTTTCTTT
d_gene: TRBD2; v_gene: TRBV20-1; abundance: many; j_gene: TRBJ2-1; CDR3aa: CSARPSGSGYNEQFF; CDR3nt: TGCAGTGCTAGACCGAGCGGGAGTGGCTACAATGAGCAGTTCTTC
d_gene: .; v_gene: TRBV7-9; abundance: few; j_gene: TRBJ1-2; CDR3aa: CASSPTQGKSHGYTF; CDR3nt: TGTGCCAGCAGCCCCACACAAGGGAAATCGCATGGCTACACCTTC
d_gene: .; v_gene: TRBV7-8; abundance: few; j_gene: TRBJ2-1; CDR3aa: CASSPRQIYNEQFF; CDR3nt: TGTGCCAGCAGCCCCAGACAGATATACAATGAGCAGTTCTTC
d_gene: TRBD1; v_gene: TRBV4-1; abundance: few; j_gene: TRBJ2-7; CDR3aa: CASSRTGDYEQYF; CDR3nt: TGCGCCAGCAGCCGGACAGGGGACTACGAGCAGTACTTC
d_gene: TRBD1; v_gene: TRBV3-1; abundance: many; j_gene: TRBJ1-6; CDR3aa: CASNHRGGISPLHF; CDR3nt: TGTGCCAGCAATCACAGGGGCGGGATTTCACCCCTCCACTTT
d_gene: .; v_gene: TRBV4-2; abundance: .; j_gene: TRBJ2-1; CDR3aa: CASSQDNDYYNEQFF; CDR3nt: TGTGCCAGCAGCCAAGATAACGACTATTACAATGAGCAGTTCTTC
d_gene: .; v_gene: TRBV18; abundance: .; j_gene: TRBJ2-2; CDR3aa: CASSPRSGGGTGELFF; CDR3nt: TGTGCCAGCTCACCACGGAGCGGAGGGGGCACCGGGGAGCTGTTTTTT
d_gene: .; v_gene: TRBV6-5; abundance: many; j_gene: TRBJ2-3; CDR3aa: CASSSLYPGTDTQYF; CDR3nt: TGTGCCAGCAGTTCCCTCTACCCGGGCACAGATACGCAGTATTTT
d_gene: TRBD1; v_gene: TRBV29-1; abundance: many; j_gene: TRBJ1-1; CDR3aa: CSVRQGGTEAFF; CDR3nt: TGCAGCGTTCGACAGGGGGGCACTGAAGCTTTCTTT
d_gene: .; v_gene: TRBV10-3; abundance: many; j_gene: TRBJ2-7; CDR3aa: CAISESRYYEQYF; CDR3nt: TGTGCCATCAGTGAGTCCCGATACTACGAGCAGTACTTC
d_gene: TRBD2; v_gene: TRBV24-1; abundance: .; j_gene: TRBJ2-1; CDR3aa: CATSDSGGPSYNEQFF; CDR3nt: TGTGCCACCAGTGACTCGGGGGGGCCGTCTTACAATGAGCAGTTCTTC
d_gene: .; v_gene: TRBV12-3/TRBV12-4; abundance: many; j_gene: TRBJ1-2; CDR3aa: CASSPDSYGYTF; CDR3nt: TGTGCCAGCAGCCCGGACAGCTATGGCTACACCTTC
d_gene: TRBD2; v_gene: TRBV9; abundance: .; j_gene: TRBJ2-1; CDR3aa: CASSAEAGGNNEQFF; CDR3nt: TGTGCCAGCAGCGCCGAAGCGGGGGGAAACAATGAGCAGTTCTTC
d_gene: .; v_gene: TRBV7-8; abundance: many; j_gene: TRBJ2-5; CDR3aa: CASSLTPRTGETQYF; CDR3nt: TGTGCCAGCAGCTTAACACCAAGGACGGGGGAGACCCAGTACTTC
d_gene: .; v_gene: TRBV13; abundance: many; j_gene: TRBJ1-3; CDR3aa: CASSLGQISGNTIYF; CDR3nt: TGTGCCAGCAGCTTGGGTCAGATCTCTGGAAACACCATATATTTT
d_gene: .; v_gene: TRBV2; abundance: few; j_gene: TRBJ1-1; CDR3aa: CASSAGWGLWTEAFF; CDR3nt: TGTGCCAGCAGTGCCGGTTGGGGACTATGGACTGAAGCTTTCTTT
d_gene: .; v_gene: TRBV6-5; abundance: .; j_gene: TRBJ2-1; CDR3aa: CASSFLTGGFNEQFF; CDR3nt: TGTGCCAGCAGTTTCTTGACGGGGGGCTTCAATGAGCAGTTCTTC
d_gene: TRBD2; v_gene: TRBV12-3/TRBV12-4; abundance: many; j_gene: TRBJ2-1; CDR3aa: CASSLIAGGSYNEQFF; CDR3nt: TGTGCCAGCAGCCTAATAGCGGGAGGGTCCTACAATGAGCAGTTCTTC
d_gene: .; v_gene: TRBV19; abundance: few; j_gene: TRBJ2-1; CDR3aa: CASSMREPVNEQFF; CDR3nt: TGTGCCAGTAGTATGAGGGAACCAGTCAATGAGCAGTTCTTC
d_gene: .; v_gene: TRBV2; abundance: few; j_gene: TRBJ2-1; CDR3aa: CASRVGPGKIGNEQFF; CDR3nt: TGTGCCAGCAGAGTTGGCCCAGGGAAGATAGGCAATGAGCAGTTCTTC
d_gene: TRBD1; v_gene: TRBV2; abundance: few; j_gene: TRBJ2-7; CDR3aa: CASSADRGRGYEQYF; CDR3nt: TGTGCCAGCAGTGCCGACAGGGGCCGTGGGTACGAGCAGTACTTC
d_gene: .; v_gene: TRBV29-1; abundance: few; j_gene: TRBJ2-7; CDR3aa: CSVVGRTYEQYF; CDR3nt: TGCAGCGTTGTGGGACGGACCTACGAGCAGTACTTC
d_gene: TRBD1; v_gene: TRBV25-1; abundance: .; j_gene: TRBJ2-5; CDR3aa: CASSTRQGASGTQYF; CDR3nt: TGTGCCAGCAGTACCCGACAGGGGGCCTCGGGGACCCAGTACTTC